Listed below are T cell receptor beta chains from one sample, sequenced in a study of OX40 agonist ivuxolimab in advanced cancers. Profiling relied on immunoSEQ multiplex PCR, and the TCRdb table lists in-frame clones only, not all of them. Of 70,000 to 95,000 clones in the sample, around 88% were seen once. The sample consisted of CD4+ or CD8+ T cells sorted from blood, taken in a trial of the OX40 agonist ivuxolimab. Receptors were obtained from an adult with an advanced solid tumor such as melanoma, head and neck, liver or kidney cancer. Both conserved end residues are part of each CDR3. The order of the fields is V gene, CDR3 protein.

TRBV6-6 | CASSYSVRGYNEQFF
TRBV11-3 | CASSSRTDRADTQYF
TRBV7-2 | CASSLGTGGIYEQYF
TRBV6-1 | CASSDHYEQYF
TRBV30 | CAWSGTSRGEQFF
TRBV30 | CAWSLPSGRAWEQYF
TRBV5-8 | CASSLNRYNEQFF
TRBV11-3 | CASSFRRNEKLFF
TRBV28 | CASRKTGFYEQYF
TRBV6-5 | CASSYSTILNSPLHF
TRBV28 | CASSHYEQYF
TRBV28 | CASSPPGGGREKLFF
TRBV5-1 | CASSLGALWSGRVTGSYNEQFF
TRBV18 | CASSPGNQPQHF
TRBV9 | CASSGLAGGEVVGTQYF
TRBV11-2 | CASSLVGGSTDTQYF
TRBV2 | CASSYTGYEQYF
TRBV12-5 | CASGDRGIGYTF
TRBV4-2 | CASSQTTGGYEQYF
TRBV7-2 | CASSGRDTRSKGANVLTF
TRBV11-1 | CASSLDIPGNTIYF
TRBV27 | CASTFPGGRAHEQYF
TRBV5-4 | CASSWDRGQDGYTF
TRBV7-2 | CASSLQGLNEQFF
TRBV6-5 | CASSYDRGGYNEQFF
TRBV19 | CASSLNGLADYNEQFF
TRBV7-3 | CASSIYMNTEAFF
TRBV19 | CASKAASTYEQYF
TRBV7-3 | CASSWGSGALGYTF
TRBV7-3 | CASSTGTDNEQFF
TRBV5-5 | CASTYREVETQYF
TRBV11-2 | CASSLDPGADEKLFF
TRBV9 | CASSVGPLTEQFF
TRBV1 | CTSPQLGPRSANEQFF
TRBV7-3 | CASSLTLDSYEQYF
TRBV7-2 | CASSLATSSGSQYF
TRBV27 | CASSLSLGLANEQFF
TRBV7-2 | CASSLAVLGRPGSPLHF
TRBV29-1 | CSVLQTGGYHEQYF
TRBV7-9 | CASSLVGPREQFF
TRBV4-1 | CASSQEGGLGTSEQFF
TRBV4-1 | CASSRGQSPSADTQYF
TRBV19 | CASSFGTQVTGELFF
TRBV19 | CASSMDGAGEKLFF
TRBV5-4 | CASSSPYLGRYEQYF
TRBV19 | CATQVGRFGGNEQFF
TRBV5-1 | CASSQGQVEGTQYF
TRBV25-1 | CASSSPGVQETQYF
TRBV6-5 | CASSYTGRGNEKLFF
TRBV19 | CASSITGRTEAFF
TRBV7-9 | CASSLRGAETQYF
TRBV5-4 | CASSSRATALGEQYF
TRBV7-2 | CASSRTYREDQPQHF
TRBV27 | CASGLAYTGELFF
TRBV5-4 | CASSRQGREAKNIQYF
TRBV29-1 | CSVGSGGTSGIQLYNEQFF